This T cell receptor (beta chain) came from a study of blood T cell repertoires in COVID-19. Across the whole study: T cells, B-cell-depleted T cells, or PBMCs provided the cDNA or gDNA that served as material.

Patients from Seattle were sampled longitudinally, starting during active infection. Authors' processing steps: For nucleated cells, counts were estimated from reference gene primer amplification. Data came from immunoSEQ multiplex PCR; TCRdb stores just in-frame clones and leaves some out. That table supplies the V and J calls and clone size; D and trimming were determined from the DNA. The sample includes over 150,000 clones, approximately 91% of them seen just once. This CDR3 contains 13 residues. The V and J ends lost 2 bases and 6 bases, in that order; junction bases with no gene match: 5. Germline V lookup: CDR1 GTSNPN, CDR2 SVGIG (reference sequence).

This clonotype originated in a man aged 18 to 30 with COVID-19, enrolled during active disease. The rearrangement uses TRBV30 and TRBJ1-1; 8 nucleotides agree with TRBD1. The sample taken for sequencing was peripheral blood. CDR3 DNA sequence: TGTGCCTGGAGTCCAGGGGGCGCCCCTGAAGCTTTCTTT. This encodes CAWSPGGAPEAFF. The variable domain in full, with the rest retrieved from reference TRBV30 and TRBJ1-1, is SQTIHQWPATLVQPVGSPLSLECTVEGTSNPNLYWYRQAAGRGLQLLFYSVGIGQISSEVPQNLSASRPQDRQFILSSKKLLLSDSGFYLCAWSPGGAPEAFFGQGTRLTVV.